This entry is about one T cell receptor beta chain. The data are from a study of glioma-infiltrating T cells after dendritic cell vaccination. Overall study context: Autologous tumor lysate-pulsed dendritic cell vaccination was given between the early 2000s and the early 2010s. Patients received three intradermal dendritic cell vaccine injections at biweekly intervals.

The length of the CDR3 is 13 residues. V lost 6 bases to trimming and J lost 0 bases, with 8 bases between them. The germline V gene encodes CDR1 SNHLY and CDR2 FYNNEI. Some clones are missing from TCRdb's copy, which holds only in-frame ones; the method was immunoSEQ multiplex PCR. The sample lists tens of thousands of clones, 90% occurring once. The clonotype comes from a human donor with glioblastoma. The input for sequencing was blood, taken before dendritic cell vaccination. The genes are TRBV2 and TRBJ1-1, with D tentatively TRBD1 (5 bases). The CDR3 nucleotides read TGTGCCAGCAGAGTACAGGTGAACACTGAAGCTTTCTTT. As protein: CASRVQVNTEAFF.